The 28 T cell receptor beta chains listed next were all sequenced from one sample in a study of CD8+CD57+ T cells in acquired aplastic anemia (dated by TCRdb to the late 2010s). TCRdb lists the instrument as Illumina HiSeq 2000. Genomic DNA was used as template for profiling of TCR beta VDJ combinations and CDR3 sequences. Using fastp at Q25 and MiXCR, TCRdb reprocessed the public reads and kept productive beta chains. When rows share a CDR3 protein, they turn into one entry using the most common DNA and genes. The sample has hundreds of thousands of distinct CDR3 sequences on record, 82% of them singletons. Clones ranked in the top ten supply approximately 42% of the sample. Patients chosen for sequencing had shown expansion of CD8+CD57+ cells by flow cytometry. The sequenced material came from sorted CD4+, CD8+, or CD8+CD57+ T cells (not recorded which) from PBMCs. These receptors were taken from a human donor with aplastic anemia.

V is TRBV7-8 and J is TRBJ1-2; D possibly corresponds to TRBD1 (6 bases). V was shortened by 3 bases and J by 11 bases, with 25 bases between the two germline ends. CDR1 and CDR2 (germline): SGHVS, FQNEAQ. The CDR3 length is 16 residues. CDR3 DNA: TGTGCCAGCAGCTTGGAGGGGGACGGGGTTGTATATTATTACACCTTC. It is translated as CASSLEGDGVVYYYTF.

The V call is TRBV2, the J call TRBJ2-3; no definite D call. The CDR3 covers 13 residues. V lost 3 bases and J lost 7, with 11 bases in between. In germline, CDR1 is SNHLY, CDR2 FYNNEI. Written as DNA, the CDR3 is TGTGCCAGCAGTGATGGGTATAGCAATACGCAGTATTTT. It codes for CASSDGYSNTQYF.

With respect to this clonotype: The CDR3 carries no conserved terminal phenylalanine or tryptophan, so it likely arises from a read error. No DNA is shown, since the ends of the CDR3 on it are uncertain; the CDR3 is the one TCRdb lists. The CDR3 sequence: CASSFQRSG. The V gene is TRBV7-9, the J gene TRBJ1-6. Looked up from germline, CDR1 is SEHNR and CDR2 is FQNEAQ (reference sequence). Termini included, the CDR3 measures 9 amino acids.

V is TRBV5-4 and J is TRBJ2-7; TRBD1 agrees at 7 bases. The V segment lost 4 bases and the J segment 4 bases; nucleotides outside the gene matches: 11. From germline, CDR1 is SGHNT and CDR2 YYREEE (reference sequence). The CDR3 is 15 amino acids. CDR3 residues: CASSVTRQGHYEQYF. CDR3 bases: TGTGCCAGCAGCGTTACTCGACAGGGACATTACGAGCAGTACTTC. The full variable domain, completed using reference TRBV5-4 and TRBJ2-7, is ETGVTQSPTHLIKTRGQQVTLRCSSQSGHNTVSWYQQALGQGPQFIFQYYREEENGRGNFPPRFSGLQFPNYSSELNVNALELDDSALYLCASSVTRQGHYEQYFGPGTRLTVT.

This clonotype has a handful of counts. V is TRBV11-3 and J is TRBJ2-5, with D unclear. There are 14 residues in the CDR3. V lost 1 base to trimming and J lost 2 bases, with 8 bases between them. CDR1 and CDR2 (germline): SGHNT, YENEEA. This CDR3 is CASSLGRTQETQYF. The CDR3 region has the DNA TGTGCCAGCAGCTTAGGTCGCACACAAGAGACCCAGTACTTC.

This CDR3 is CASSFGRTEAFF. The CDR3 bases are TGTGCCAGCAGCTTCGGCCGTACTGAAGCTTTCTTT. The rearrangement links TRBV7-2 to TRBJ1-1, with D hard to call. Per the germline V gene, CDR1 is SGHTA and CDR2 is FQGNSA. Trimming cost V 3 bases and J 5 bases, with 7 bases left between them. The CDR3 runs 12 residues.

This clonotype appeared once. Germline is not matched at one junction end, which may reflect a read error. CDR3 nucleotides: TGTGCCAGCAGGTTAGGGGGCGCAGCCACGCAGTATTTT. Protein sequence: CASRLGGAATQYF. The chain employs TRBV7-8 and TRBJ2-3; 7 bases are shared with TRBD1. The germline gives CDR1 SGHVS, CDR2 FQNEAQ. The CDR3 covers 13 residues.

The chain employs TRBV7-9 and TRBJ2-7; D is unresolved. There are 18 residues in the CDR3. Germline V gives CDR1 SEHNR, CDR2 FQNEAQ (reference sequence). Deletions cut 3 bases from V and 1 base from J, with 22 bases between. The CDR3 nucleotides read TGTGCCAGCAGCTTTCATCCAGACGCCGCAACCCTTTCCTACGAGCAGTACGTC. Residues: CASSFHPDAATLSYEQYV.

This clonotype was picked up one time. One end of the junction is discordant with germline, which a read error may explain. The chain joins TRBV2 to TRBJ2-1; maybe TRBD1 (5 bases). Germline loops: CDR1 SNHLY, CDR2 FYNNEI. The CDR3 totals 16 residues. This CDR3 reads CASSDQLGHYNQHQLF. CDR3 nucleotides: TGTGCCAGCAGTGACCAGCTCGGACATTACAATCAGCACCAGCTTTTC.

J is TRBJ2-3 and V is TRBV11-3; tentatively, D is TRBD1 (6 bases). The V end was cut by 5 bases, the J end by 3 bases, with 15 bases between. Germline assignment: CDR1 SGHNT and CDR2 YENEEA. The CDR3 spans 15 residues. CDR3 in DNA: TGTGCCAGCAGCAAAGAACTGACAGGAACAGATACGCAGTATTTT. Translation gives CASSKELTGTDTQYF.

This chain uses TRBV9 with TRBJ1-2; D remains unclear. Germline V gene data show CDR1 as SGDLS and CDR2 as YYNGEE. The CDR3 spans 16 residues. The ends were cut back, 2 bases at V and 5 bases at J, with 19 bases in the middle. The CDR3: CASSVGRVGLVYGYTF. The CDR3 DNA follows: TGTGCCAGCAGCGTGGGGAGGGTCGGGCTCGTATATGGCTACACCTTC. The variable domain in full, with the rest retrieved from reference TRBV9 and TRBJ1-2, is DSGVTQTPKHLITATGQRVTLRCSPRSGDLSVYWYQQSLDQGLQFLIQYYNGEERAKGNILERFSAQQFPDLHSELNLSSLELGDSALYFCASSVGRVGLVYGYTFGSGTRLTVV.

The rearrangement uses TRBV25-1 and TRBJ1-1; no firm D call. The V end lost 4 bases, the J end lost 2 bases, and 11 bases lay between the germline ends. The CDR3 covers 14 residues. Germline lookup yields CDR1 MGHDK and CDR2 SYGVNS. The CDR3, as DNA: TGTGCCAGCAGTGTTGGCGGCACTAACACTGAAGCTTTCTTT. It is translated as CASSVGGTNTEAFF.

This clonotype appeared many times. The chain carries TRBV7-3 and TRBJ2-3; D not resolved. V was clipped by 5 bases and J by 0 bases, with 6 bases between them. The CDR3 sequence is 13 residues long. Per the germline V gene, CDR1 is SGHTA and CDR2 is FQGTGA. The DNA of the CDR3 is TGTGCCAGCAGCGCCCAAAGCACAGATACGCAGTATTTT. Amino acids: CASSAQSTDTQYF.

This clonotype occurred once. The genes are TRBV20-1 and TRBJ1-4, with a tentative D call TRBD1 (6 bases). This CDR3 contains 15 residues. Germline CDR1 and CDR2: DFQATT and SNEGSKA (reference sequence). Trimming cost V 3 bases and J 6 bases, with 17 bases left between them. As DNA, the CDR3 is TGCAGTGCTAGGGGTTCGGGGGACACTGATGAAAAACTGTTTTTT. It encodes CSARGSGDTDEKLFF.

This chain links TRBV2 with TRBJ1-5; 7 bases line up with TRBD1. The ends lost 9 bases at V and 2 bases at J; junction bases unmatched: 10. Germline loops: CDR1 SNHLY, CDR2 FYNNEI. The CDR3 has 15 amino acids. CDR3 region: CASELQGYGNQPQHF. CDR3 nucleotide sequence: TGTGCCAGTGAACTACAGGGGTATGGCAATCAGCCCCAGCATTTT.

The sample holds many counts of this clonotype. This rearrangement joins TRBV6-7 to TRBJ2-3; the D gene is possibly TRBD1 (6 bases). TRBV6-7 is noted as an ORF with a role that remains uncertain. V lost 7 bases and J 1 base, leaving 9 bases between the germline ends. This CDR3 is built from 13 residues. The CDR3 bases are TGTGCCAGCACCGGACAGCGCACAGATACGCAGTATTTT. This codes for CASTGQRTDTQYF.

On this clonotype: No conserved phenylalanine or tryptophan ends this CDR3, so it is likely a read error. The V gene is TRBV9, the J gene TRBJ2-4; the D gene is possibly TRBD2 (5 bases). The germline CDR1 and CDR2 sequences are SGDLS and YYNGEE. This CDR3 is built from 12 residues. The V gene lost 7 bases and the J gene lost 7 bases, with 12 bases spanning the gap. The CDR3, as DNA: TGTGCCAGCGGAGGAGATGGGAACATTCAGTACGAC. It is translated as CASGGDGNIQYD.

On this clonotype itself: The conserved final phenylalanine or tryptophan is absent from the CDR3, which likely points to a read error. The limits of the CDR3 on the DNA are not certain, so only TCRdb's listed CDR3 is given. V gene TRBV7-9 combines with J gene TRBJ2-3; the D segment call TRBD2 is taken from the table without a DNA check. CDR1 SEHNR and CDR2 FQNEAQ come from the germline V gene (reference sequence). Including both end residues, the CDR3 is 12 amino acids long. The CDR3 region is CASSVERSGEYD.

The chain employs TRBV7-8 and TRBJ2-1, with a tentative D call TRBD2 (6 bases). CDR3 size: 16 residues. Trimming pared 1 base from V and 8 bases from J, leaving 18 bases between. The germline CDR1 and CDR2 sequences are SGHVS and FQNEAQ. The CDR3 reads CASSLEGSGGTHEQFF. CDR3 DNA sequence: TGTGCCAGCAGCTTAGAAGGAAGCGGCGGGACGCATGAGCAGTTCTTC.

The chain has TRBV11-3 and TRBJ2-3; D remains unclear. The CDR3 loop spans 13 amino acids. Germline lookup yields CDR1 SGHNT and CDR2 YENEEA. V lost 5 bases to trimming and J lost 6 bases, with 12 bases between them. The CDR3 DNA reads as TGTGCCAGCAGCGTTGAGCCAAACGATACGCAGTATTTT. Protein product: CASSVEPNDTQYF.

On this clonotype: Likely a read error: the CDR3 ends without its conserved phenylalanine or tryptophan. The DNA is omitted, as the CDR3 cannot be located on it reliably, and the CDR3 follows TCRdb's listing. V gene TRBV2 combines with J gene TRBJ2-1; the tabulated D call, TRBD2, remains unverified against the DNA. Germline assignment: CDR1 SNHLY and CDR2 FYNNEI. The CDR3 totals 14 residues, both ends included. The CDR3 loop reads CASSGEGGHEQQFG.

Regarding this clonotype: The conserved closing phenylalanine or tryptophan is absent in this CDR3, likely reflecting a read error. The chain uses TRBV7-8 and TRBJ1-2; D is unresolved. The V gene's germline CDR1 is SGHVS and CDR2 FQNEAQ. V lost 5 bases, J lost 11 bases, and 18 bases lay in between. The CDR3 runs to 13 residues. The CDR3 sequence: CASSQGLAEEYTL. The DNA of the CDR3 is TGTGCCAGCAGCCAAGGCCTTGCCGAGGAGTACACCTTG.

Comment on this clonotype: Relative to the germline gene, one junction end is altered; a read error may explain this. This rearrangement joins TRBV15 to TRBJ1-1, with D unresolved. CDR1 LNHNV and CDR2 YYDKDF come from the germline V gene (reference sequence). The CDR3 totals 13 residues. The CDR3 sequence is CATSSSLRTGAFF. Here the CDR3 DNA reads TGTGCCACCAGCAGCTCCTTGCGCACTGGAGCTTTCTTT.

As for this clonotype: At one of its ends the junction is not consistent with the germline gene, which may arise from a read error. V is TRBV2 and J is TRBJ2-4; tentatively, D is TRBD2 (5 bases). The length of the CDR3 is 12 residues. The germline V gene has CDR1 SNHLY and CDR2 FYNNEI. CDR3: CVSGGAGNITYF. CDR3 nucleotide sequence: TGTGTCAGCGGAGGAGCTGGGAACATTACGTACTTC.

The gene calls are TRBV9 and TRBJ2-7; 10 bases agree with TRBD2. There are 16 residues in the CDR3. J lost 2 bases, V lost 0 bases, and 5 bases had no gene match. The germline gives CDR1 SGDLS, CDR2 YYNGEE. The CDR3 region is CASSVGTSGATYEQYV. CDR3 coding DNA: TGTGCCAGCAGCGTAGGTACTAGCGGGGCCACCTACGAGCAGTACGTC.

The chain recombines TRBV7-2 with TRBJ1-2; TRBD1 agrees at 7 bases. In germline, CDR1 is SGHTA, CDR2 FQGNSA. The CDR3 sequence is 16 residues long. V lost 0 bases to trimming and J lost 11 bases; unmatched junction nucleotides: 15. CDR3 protein: CASSLAGGGDAQYYTF. DNA of the CDR3: TGTGCCAGCAGCTTAGCGGGAGGGGGCGATGCGCAGTATTACACCTTC.

The chain recombines TRBV7-8 with TRBJ1-6; no clear D gene. CDR3 length: 16 amino acids. V was clipped by 1 base and J by 17 bases, with 24 bases between them. Per germline, CDR1 SGHVS and CDR2 FQNEAQ. CDR3 sequence (DNA): TGTGCCAGCAGCTTAGGGGGAGGTCCCGATACGCAGTATTTCCACTTT. Translating gives CASSLGGGPDTQYFHF.

This clonotype was recorded once. This chain links TRBV5-5 with TRBJ1-1; D unclear. The CDR3 contains 13 residues. Germline lookup yields CDR1 SGHKS and CDR2 YYEKEE (reference sequence). V shed 0 bases and J shed 10 bases, with 13 bases lying between them. The chain's CDR3 is CASSLAMDRRAFF. The CDR3 DNA sequence: TGTGCCAGCAGCTTGGCAATGGATAGGCGAGCTTTCTTT.